Sequencing of this T cell receptor beta chain was carried out in a study of OX40 agonist ivuxolimab in advanced cancers. Study information: Ivuxolimab, an agonistic anti-OX40 (CD134) antibody, was given to patients. Dosing consisted of intravenous ivuxolimab at 0.01 to 10 mg/kg every 2 weeks. Patients assigned to dose escalation were diagnosed with hepatocellular carcinoma, melanoma, renal cell or head and neck cancer. Three patients got partial responses; one had hepatocellular carcinoma and two had cutaneous melanoma.

Sequencing used immunoSEQ multiplex PCR; TCRdb keeps in-frame clones, though not all of them. This table holds 60,000 to 65,000 clones, 80% to 90% found once. Trimming cost V 4 bases and J 2 bases, with 14 bases left between them. The CDR3 loop spans 15 amino acids. Germline loops: CDR1 SGDLS, CDR2 YYNGEE. J is TRBJ2-3 and V is TRBV9; D not resolved. The TCR sequence derives from an adult with an advanced solid tumor such as melanoma, head and neck, liver or kidney cancer. The starting material was CD4+ or CD8+ T cells sorted from blood, obtained in a trial of the OX40 agonist ivuxolimab. In DNA form, the CDR3 reads TGTGCCAGCAGCCCCGACATAGCCCCCACAGATACGCAGTATTTT. It yields the protein CASSPDIAPTDTQYF.